These 13 T cell receptor beta chains originate from one sample sequenced in a study of control samples from healthy donors and cancer patients. The method was immunoSEQ multiplex PCR; TCRdb's version includes in-frame clones alone and lacks a portion of them. The table includes 94,000 or so clones, 70% to 85% detected once. Sample: PBMCs. The receptors stem from an older man with lung cancer.

The gene calls are TRBV29-1 and TRBJ1-1; D is unresolved. The germline V and J ends were trimmed by 5 bases and 1 base, with 5 bases remaining between them. Germline V lookup: CDR1 SQVTM, CDR2 ANQGSEA. The CDR3 extends over 11 amino acids. The CDR3 loop is CSVRENTEAFF. The CDR3 DNA is TGCAGCGTTCGGGAGAACACTGAAGCTTTCTTT.

The chain carries TRBV4-3 and TRBJ1-2; no definite D call. Germline V gene data show CDR1 as LGHNA and CDR2 as YSLEER. The CDR3 is 15 residues long. With 0 bases removed from V and 0 bases from J, the gap between germline ends came to 8 bases. This CDR3 is CASSQEPASNYGYTF. CDR3 DNA sequence: TGCGCCAGCAGCCAAGAGCCAGCTTCTAACTATGGCTACACCTTC.

The chain combines TRBV19 with TRBJ1-1, with D perhaps matching TRBD1 (6 bases). The CDR3 spans 15 residues. V lost 2 bases to trimming and J lost 4 bases, with 14 bases between them. Germline CDR1 and CDR2: LNHDA and SQIVND (reference sequence). CDR3 coding DNA: TGTGCCAGTAGTATAAGCCCGGGGGCGGGCACTGAAGCTTTCTTT. This sequence encodes CASSISPGAGTEAFF.

This chain joins TRBV5-1 and TRBJ2-7; a weak D match, TRBD2 (6 bases). Germline CDR1 and CDR2: SGHRS and YFSETQ. The V end lost 4 bases, the J end lost 6 bases, and 17 bases lay between the germline ends. The CDR3 covers 14 residues. The CDR3 reads CASSAGYVGAEQYF. CDR3 bases: TGCGCCAGCAGCGCGGGGTATGTTGGGGCCGAGCAGTACTTC.

This clone was detected once. The chain joins TRBV2 to TRBJ1-6, with a weak D call TRBD1 (5 bases). This CDR3 region has 16 residues. The germline gives CDR1 SNHLY, CDR2 FYNNEI. V dropped 1 base and J dropped 7 bases, with 14 bases sitting between them. The CDR3: CASSEDPGGVNSPLHF. The CDR3 coding sequence is TGTGCCAGCAGTGAAGACCCTGGGGGGGTAAATTCACCCCTCCACTTT. Combining the CDR3 with reference TRBV2 and TRBJ1-6 gives the whole variable domain EPEVTQTPSHQVTQMGQEVILRCVPISNHLYFYWYRQILGQKVEFLVSFYNNEISEKSEIFDDQFSVERPDGSNFTLKIRSTKLEDSAMYFCASSEDPGGVNSPLHFGNGTRLTVT.

The rearrangement joins TRBV12-3 or TRBV12-4 to TRBJ1-5, with D hard to call. This CDR3 region has 12 residues. V was shortened by 3 bases and J by 5 bases, with 5 bases between the two germline ends. For the CDR3, the DNA is TGTGCCAGCAGTTTCCGGGATCAGCCCCAGCATTTT. As protein: CASSFRDQPQHF.

This chain uses TRBV24-1 with TRBJ2-3, with D possibly matching TRBD2 (5 bases). Germline V gives CDR1 KGHDR, CDR2 SFDVKD. The V and J ends lost 1 base and 6 bases respectively, with 10 bases between them. CDR3 length: 14 amino acids. DNA of the CDR3: TGTGCCACCAGTGATTTAGACTACGGGGATACGCAGTATTTT. Its translation: CATSDLDYGDTQYF.

The gene calls are TRBV7-2 and TRBJ2-3; TRBD1 matches at 7 bases. V trimming: 5 bases; J trimming: 4 bases; junction bases outside the gene matches: 9. CDR3 length: 15 residues. Germline CDR1 and CDR2: SGHTA and FQGNSA. This CDR3 is CASSPDRSRADTQYF. The CDR3, as DNA: TGTGCCAGCAGCCCGGACAGGTCTAGGGCAGATACGCAGTATTTT.

The rearrangement links TRBV19 to TRBJ2-1, with D tentatively TRBD1 or TRBD2 (5 bases each). The CDR3 has 15 amino acids. V gave up 1 base and J gave up 0 bases, with 7 bases separating them. CDR1 LNHDA and CDR2 SQIVND come from the germline V gene (reference sequence). The CDR3 DNA reads TGTGCCAGTAGTATAGCAGGGAGCTCCTACAATGAGCAGTTCTTC. Protein sequence: CASSIAGSSYNEQFF.

The gene calls are TRBV5-1 and TRBJ1-4; no clear D. Deletions cut 4 bases from V and 5 bases from J, with 15 bases between. The CDR3 extends over 15 amino acids. Germline V gives CDR1 SGHRS, CDR2 YFSETQ. As DNA, the CDR3 is TGCGCCAGCAGCCGACAAAGGACGGCAAATGAAAAACTGTTTTTT. Protein sequence: CASSRQRTANEKLFF.

This clone was detected once. The chain is built from TRBV28 and TRBJ1-1; D might be TRBD1 (5 bases). The germline V and J ends were trimmed by 5 bases and 0 bases, with 13 bases remaining between them. This CDR3 is built from 15 residues. Per the germline V gene, CDR1 is MDHEN and CDR2 is SYDVKM. CDR3 protein: CASSPYRTLNTEAFF. The CDR3, as DNA: TGTGCCAGCAGTCCCTACAGGACCCTGAACACTGAAGCTTTCTTT. Filled out from reference TRBV28 and TRBJ1-1, the complete variable domain reads DVKVTQSSRYLVKRTGEKVFLECVQDMDHENMFWYRQDPGLGLRLIYFSYDVKMKEKGDIPEGYSVSREKKERFSLILESASTNQTSMYLCASSPYRTLNTEAFFGQGTRLTVV.

The V call is TRBV30, the J call TRBJ1-4, with D tentatively TRBD1 (5 bases). The CDR3 extends over 13 amino acids. Trimming took off 3 bases at V and 3 bases at J, with 8 bases between the two ends. Per germline, CDR1 GTSNPN and CDR2 SVGIG (reference sequence). The CDR3 sequence is CAWSRDANEKLFF. CDR3 coding DNA: TGTGCCTGGAGCAGGGACGCTAATGAAAAACTGTTTTTT.

The chain links TRBV6-4 to TRBJ1-4; D is ambiguous. Germline V gene data show CDR1 as MRHNA and CDR2 as SNTAGT. V dropped 2 bases and J dropped 3 bases, with 13 bases sitting between them. This CDR3 has 16 residues. The CDR3 loop reads CASSDRVKGPNEKLFF. In nucleotides, the CDR3 is TGTGCCAGCAGTGACAGGGTAAAGGGTCCTAATGAAAAACTGTTTTTT.